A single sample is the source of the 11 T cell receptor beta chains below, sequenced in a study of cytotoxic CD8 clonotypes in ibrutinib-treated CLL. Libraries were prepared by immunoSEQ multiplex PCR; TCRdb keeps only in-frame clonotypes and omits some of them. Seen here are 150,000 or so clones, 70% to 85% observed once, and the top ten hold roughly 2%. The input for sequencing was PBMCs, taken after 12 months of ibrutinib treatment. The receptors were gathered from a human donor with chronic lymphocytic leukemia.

The chain's CDR3 is CASSYPLGQQYF. As DNA, the CDR3 is TGTGCCAGCAGTTACCCGCTGGGACAGCAGTACTTC. This sequence joins TRBV6-5 and TRBJ2-7; D tentatively reads TRBD1 or TRBD2 (5 bases each). The germline V gene encodes CDR1 MNHEY and CDR2 SVGAGI. CDR3 size: 12 residues. V lost 2 bases and J lost 8, with 10 bases in between.

The CDR3 bases are TGTGCCAGCAGTTTTAAACGAGGGGGTACCCAGTACTTC. Translating gives CASSFKRGGTQYF. This chain links TRBV28 with TRBJ2-5, with D possibly TRBD1 on 6 matching bases. The germline CDR1 and CDR2 sequences are MDHEN and SYDVKM. The length of the CDR3 is 13 residues. V dropped 3 bases and J dropped 8 bases, with 13 bases sitting between them. Based on the CDR3 plus reference TRBV28 and TRBJ2-5, the full variable domain is DVKVTQSSRYLVKRTGEKVFLECVQDMDHENMFWYRQDPGLGLRLIYFSYDVKMKEKGDIPEGYSVSREKKERFSLILESASTNQTSMYLCASSFKRGGTQYFGPGTRLLVL.

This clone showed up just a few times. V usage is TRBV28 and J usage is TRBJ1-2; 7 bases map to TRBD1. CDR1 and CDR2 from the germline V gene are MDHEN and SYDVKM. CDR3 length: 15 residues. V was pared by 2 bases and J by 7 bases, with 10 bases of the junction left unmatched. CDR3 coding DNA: TGTGCCAGCAGTTTAGTCGCCAGGGGGTCGGGTGGCTACACCTTC. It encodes CASSLVARGSGGYTF.

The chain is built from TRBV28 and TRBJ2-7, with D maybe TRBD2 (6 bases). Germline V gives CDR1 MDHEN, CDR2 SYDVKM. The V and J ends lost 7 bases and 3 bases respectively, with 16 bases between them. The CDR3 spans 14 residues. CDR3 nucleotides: TGTGCCAGCAAACCCCCGGGACTCTTCTACGAGCAGTACTTC. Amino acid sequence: CASKPPGLFYEQYF.

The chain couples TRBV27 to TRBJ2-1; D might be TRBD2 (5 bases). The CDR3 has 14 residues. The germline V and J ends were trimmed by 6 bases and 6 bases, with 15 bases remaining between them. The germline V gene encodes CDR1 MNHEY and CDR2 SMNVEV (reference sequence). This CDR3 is CASRSGGPTNEQFF. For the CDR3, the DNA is TGTGCCAGCAGGAGCGGAGGCCCCACCAATGAGCAGTTCTTC.

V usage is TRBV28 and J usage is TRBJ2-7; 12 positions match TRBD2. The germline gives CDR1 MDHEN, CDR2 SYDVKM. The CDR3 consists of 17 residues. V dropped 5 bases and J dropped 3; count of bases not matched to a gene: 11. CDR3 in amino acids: CASSLGGGLAGLYEQYF. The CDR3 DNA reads TGTGCCAGCAGTCTAGGTGGAGGACTAGCGGGGCTCTACGAGCAGTACTTC.

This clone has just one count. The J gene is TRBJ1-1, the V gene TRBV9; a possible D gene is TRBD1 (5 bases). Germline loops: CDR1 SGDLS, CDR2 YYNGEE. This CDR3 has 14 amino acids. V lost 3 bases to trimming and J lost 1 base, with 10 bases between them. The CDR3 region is CASSAMTANTEAFF. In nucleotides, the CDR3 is TGTGCCAGCAGCGCAATGACAGCGAACACTGAAGCTTTCTTT.

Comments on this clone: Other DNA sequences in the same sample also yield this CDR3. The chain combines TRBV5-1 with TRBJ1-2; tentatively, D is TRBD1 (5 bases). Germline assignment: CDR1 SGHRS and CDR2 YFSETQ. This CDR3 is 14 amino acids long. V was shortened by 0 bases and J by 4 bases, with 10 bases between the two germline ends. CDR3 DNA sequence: TGCGCCAGCAGCTTGGATGGGGGAGGCTATGGCTACACCTTC. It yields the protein CASSLDGGGYGYTF.

CDR3 coding DNA: TGTGCCAGCAGCGCTGATTCACCCCTCCACTTT. Its translation: CASSADSPLHF. The chain uses TRBV2 and TRBJ1-6; D gene ambiguous. The CDR3 spans 11 residues. V was pared by 6 bases and J by 8 bases, with 5 bases between. The germline V gene has CDR1 SNHLY and CDR2 FYNNEI.

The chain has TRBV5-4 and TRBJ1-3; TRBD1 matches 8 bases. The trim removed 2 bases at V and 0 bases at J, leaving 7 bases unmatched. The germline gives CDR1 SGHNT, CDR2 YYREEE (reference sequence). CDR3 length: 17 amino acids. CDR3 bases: TGTGCCAGCAGCTTCGGGGACAGGCGGAACTCTGGAAACACCATATATTTT. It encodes CASSFGDRRNSGNTIYF. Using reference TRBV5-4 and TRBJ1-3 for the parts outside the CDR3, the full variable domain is ETGVTQSPTHLIKTRGQQVTLRCSSQSGHNTVSWYQQALGQGPQFIFQYYREEENGRGNFPPRFSGLQFPNYSSELNVNALELDDSALYLCASSFGDRRNSGNTIYFGEGSWLTVV.

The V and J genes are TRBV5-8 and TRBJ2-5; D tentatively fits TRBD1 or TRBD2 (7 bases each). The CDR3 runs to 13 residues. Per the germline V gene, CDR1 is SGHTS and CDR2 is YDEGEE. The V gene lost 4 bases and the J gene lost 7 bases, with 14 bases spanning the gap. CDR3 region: CASSLDREGTQYF. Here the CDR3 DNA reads TGTGCCAGCAGCCTCGACAGGGAGGGGACCCAGTACTTC.